Below, 20 T cell receptor beta chains from the same sample are listed, as sequenced in a study of blood T cell repertoires in COVID-19. Produced via immunoSEQ multiplex PCR; TCRdb's table is partial and in-frame only. The profile shows tens of thousands of clones, about 89% of them singletons. The sequenced material came from peripheral blood. These receptor sequences come from a man aged 60-69 years with active or convalescent COVID-19.

The chain joins TRBV30 to TRBJ2-3; 9 positions match TRBD1. CDR3 length equals 12 residues. J gave up 9 bases and V 2 bases, and 3 bases lay outside the gene matches. CDR1 and CDR2 (germline): GTSNPN, SVGIG (reference sequence). The CDR3, as DNA: TGTGCCTGGAGTCCTGGACAGGGGACGCAGTATTTT. Amino acids: CAWSPGQGTQYF.

The V call is TRBV10-1, the J call TRBJ2-1, with 10 bases aligning to TRBD2. CDR1 and CDR2 from the germline V gene are WNHNN and SYGVQD (reference sequence). V shed 0 bases and J 12 bases; nucleotides not matched to a gene: 8. The CDR3 loop spans 15 amino acids. The CDR3, as DNA: TGCGCCAGCAGTGAGTCGAGCGGGGGGGTGCTGGGGCAGTTCTTC. Protein product: CASSESSGGVLGQFF.

This chain connects TRBV19 to TRBJ2-7; 7 bases fit TRBD1. The CDR3 extends over 16 amino acids. The V and J ends lost 6 bases and 3 bases, in that order; junction bases with no gene match: 14. Germline CDR1 is LNHDA and CDR2 is SQIVND (reference sequence). The CDR3 loop is CASSGIGTVWDYEQYF. DNA of the CDR3: TGTGCCAGTAGCGGGATCGGGACAGTATGGGACTACGAGCAGTACTTC.

This chain uses TRBV4-1 with TRBJ2-5; 8 positions agree with TRBD1. Germline trimming cut 0 bases from V and 3 bases from J; bases unmatched to any gene: 12. The CDR3 has 18 amino acids. Germline V gene lookup returns CDR1 MGHRA and CDR2 YSYEKL. CDR3 DNA sequence: TGCGCCAGCAGCCAAGACGCTGATCGCGGGACAGGTGAAGAGACCCAGTACTTC. This encodes CASSQDADRGTGEETQYF.

The genes are TRBV10-3 and TRBJ1-2, with D unresolved. The CDR3 has 14 residues. The V end lost 7 bases, the J end lost 2 bases, and 14 bases lay between the germline ends. Germline V gene lookup returns CDR1 ENHRY and CDR2 SYGVKD. In DNA form, the CDR3 reads TGTGCCATCACCAGTCCATTCCCCAACTATGGCTACACCTTC. Its protein is CAITSPFPNYGYTF.

J is TRBJ1-2 and V is TRBV6-5; TRBD1 matches 7 bases. In germline, CDR1 is MNHEY, CDR2 SVGAGI. The V segment lost 5 bases and the J segment 8 bases; nucleotides outside the gene matches: 11. CDR3 length: 14 amino acids. In DNA form, the CDR3 reads TGTGCCAGCAGTCTCGGGACAGCCGGTTTCGGCTACACCTTC. Translated, it gives CASSLGTAGFGYTF.

The chain employs TRBV4-1 and TRBJ1-2; unclear D gene. The CDR3 length is 16 residues. The germline V and J ends were trimmed by 3 bases and 5 bases, with 19 bases remaining between them. The V gene's germline CDR1 is MGHRA and CDR2 YSYEKL. The CDR3 DNA follows: TGCGCCAGCAGCCACATCATCTCTCCCTCGGGTTATGGCTACACCTTC. Amino acid sequence: CASSHIISPSGYGYTF.

The chain carries TRBV10-3 and TRBJ1-1; 8 bases align to TRBD1. The trim removed 0 bases at V and 0 bases at J, leaving 3 bases unmatched. The CDR3 spans 16 residues. From germline, CDR1 is ENHRY and CDR2 SYGVKD. The DNA of the CDR3 is TGTGCCATCAGTGAGTCATCAGGGGGCTTGAACACTGAAGCTTTCTTT. Amino acid sequence: CAISESSGGLNTEAFF.

The gene calls are TRBV11-3 and TRBJ2-5, with D possibly matching TRBD1 (5 bases). The CDR3 loop spans 16 amino acids. The germline V gene has CDR1 SGHNT and CDR2 YENEEA. The V and J ends lost 1 base and 2 bases respectively, with 14 bases between them. This chain's CDR3 is CASSLGSTDQQETQYF. The CDR3 DNA follows: TGTGCCAGCAGCTTAGGTTCGACAGACCAACAAGAGACCCAGTACTTC.

The rearrangement uses TRBV30 and TRBJ1-2; D is uncertain. The V end lost 2 bases, the J end lost 8 bases, and 12 bases lay between the germline ends. Per germline, CDR1 GTSNPN and CDR2 SVGIG (reference sequence). This CDR3 contains 12 residues. The CDR3 protein is CAWSSPPAGYTF. The CDR3 DNA sequence: TGTGCCTGGAGTTCCCCTCCAGCGGGCTACACCTTC.

This clone was seen once. The chain combines TRBV18 with TRBJ1-1; maybe TRBD1 (6 bases). The CDR3 is 15 residues long. The V end was cut by 2 bases, the J end by 1 base, with 11 bases between. Germline V gives CDR1 KGHSH, CDR2 LQKENI. The DNA of the CDR3 is TGTGCCAGCTCACCAAACAGGGCCGAGAACACTGAAGCTTTCTTT. It is translated as CASSPNRAENTEAFF.

The chain couples TRBV19 to TRBJ1-4; 7 positions agree with TRBD1. J gave up 7 bases and V 6 bases, and 14 bases lay outside the gene matches. The CDR3 totals 16 residues. CDR1 is LNHDA, CDR2 SQIVND, per germline (reference sequence). CDR3 nucleotides: TGTGCCAGTAGCCTGTACTCGGGACAGCTTAGTGAAAAACTGTTTTTT. Its protein is CASSLYSGQLSEKLFF.

The chain carries TRBV28 and TRBJ1-2, with 10 bases lining up with TRBD1. CDR1 MDHEN and CDR2 SYDVKM come from the germline V gene. The J segment lost 5 bases and the V segment lost 5 bases, leaving 5 bases of the junction unmatched. This CDR3 has 14 amino acids. The DNA of the CDR3 is TGTGCCAGCAGTAAATGGGACAGGGGATATGGCTACACCTTC. Its translation: CASSKWDRGYGYTF.

The rearrangement joins TRBV7-9 to TRBJ1-6, with 8 bases identical to TRBD1. V was clipped by 4 bases and J by 3 bases; unmatched bases: 2. The length of the CDR3 is 15 residues. Germline assignment: CDR1 SEHNR and CDR2 FQNEAQ (reference sequence). The CDR3 region has the DNA TGTGCCAGCAGCTCCGACAGGGGCTATAATTCACCCCTCCACTTT. Translated: CASSSDRGYNSPLHF.

This clone was recorded a few times. V is TRBV25-1 and J is TRBJ1-6, with 7 nucleotides matching TRBD1. CDR1 MGHDK and CDR2 SYGVNS come from the germline V gene. With 6 bases clipped from V and 8 bases from J, the junction kept 4 bases outside the gene matches. The CDR3 is 13 residues long. The CDR3 protein is CASSYQGDSPLHF. Here the CDR3 DNA reads TGTGCCAGCAGCTATCAGGGGGATTCACCCCTCCACTTT.

The rearrangement links TRBV7-3 to TRBJ1-1; unclear D gene. Germline CDR1 and CDR2: SGHTA and FQGTGA. There are 13 residues in the CDR3. V was shortened by 5 bases and J by 0 bases, with 7 bases between the two germline ends. The CDR3 region has the DNA TGTGCCAGCAGCGGAGGTATGAACACTGAAGCTTTCTTT. As protein: CASSGGMNTEAFF. The whole variable domain, remainder taken from reference TRBV7-3 and TRBJ1-1, is GAGVSQTPSNKVTEKGKYVELRCDPISGHTALYWYRQSLGQGPEFLIYFQGTGAADDSGLPNDRFFAVRPEGSVSTLKIQRTERGDSAVYLCASSGGMNTEAFFGQGTRLTVV.

The genes are TRBV29-1 and TRBJ2-7; TRBD1 agrees at 10 bases. This CDR3 spans 14 amino acids. Germline V CDR1 and CDR2: SQVTM, ANQGSEA. The V and J ends lost 6 bases and 6 bases, in that order; junction bases with no gene match: 11. Here the CDR3 reads CSVVLGQGSVEQYF. In DNA, the CDR3 is TGCAGCGTGGTTTTGGGACAGGGGTCCGTCGAGCAGTACTTC.

J is TRBJ2-7 and V is TRBV23-1; 12 positions agree with TRBD2. TRBV23-1 is filed as an ORF, its function uncertain. The CDR3 is made up of 16 amino acids. V trimming: 7 bases; J trimming: 5 bases; junction bases outside the gene matches: 12. CDR3 sequence reads: CASTRLAGAPVDEQYF. The CDR3 nucleotides are TGCGCCAGCACAAGACTAGCGGGGGCCCCCGTGGACGAGCAGTACTTC.

Concerning this clone: The junction shows a germline mismatch at one end, possibly a read error. The chain carries TRBV7-2 and TRBJ1-3; no reliable D call. CDR3 length equals 12 residues. In germline, CDR1 is SGHTA, CDR2 FQGNSA. The CDR3, as DNA: TGTGCCAGCAGCTTTACAGACTGGGGAGGTACTTTT. This sequence encodes CASSFTDWGGTF.

V is TRBV9 and J is TRBJ2-7, with D maybe TRBD1 (5 bases). The CDR3 sequence is 14 residues long. CDR1 is SGDLS, CDR2 YYNGEE, per germline. Trimming cost V 2 bases and J 3 bases, with 12 bases left between them. As DNA, the CDR3 is TGTGCCAGCAGCGTGGCAGGGCCCAACTACGAGCAGTACTTC. Translation gives CASSVAGPNYEQYF.